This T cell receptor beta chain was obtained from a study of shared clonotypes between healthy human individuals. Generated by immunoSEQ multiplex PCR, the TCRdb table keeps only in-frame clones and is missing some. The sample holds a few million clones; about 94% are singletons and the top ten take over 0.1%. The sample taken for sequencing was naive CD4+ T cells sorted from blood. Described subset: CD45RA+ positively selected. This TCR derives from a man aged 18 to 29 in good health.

CDR3 nucleotides: TGTGCCAGCAGCCCCAGGGGGCTTGAGACCCAGTACTTC. It specifies CASSPRGLETQYF. V gene TRBV7-3 combines with J gene TRBJ2-5, with 8 bases identical to TRBD1. In germline, CDR1 is SGHTA, CDR2 FQGTGA. V lost 5 bases, J lost 5 bases, and 4 bases stayed unmatched. CDR3 length: 13 residues.